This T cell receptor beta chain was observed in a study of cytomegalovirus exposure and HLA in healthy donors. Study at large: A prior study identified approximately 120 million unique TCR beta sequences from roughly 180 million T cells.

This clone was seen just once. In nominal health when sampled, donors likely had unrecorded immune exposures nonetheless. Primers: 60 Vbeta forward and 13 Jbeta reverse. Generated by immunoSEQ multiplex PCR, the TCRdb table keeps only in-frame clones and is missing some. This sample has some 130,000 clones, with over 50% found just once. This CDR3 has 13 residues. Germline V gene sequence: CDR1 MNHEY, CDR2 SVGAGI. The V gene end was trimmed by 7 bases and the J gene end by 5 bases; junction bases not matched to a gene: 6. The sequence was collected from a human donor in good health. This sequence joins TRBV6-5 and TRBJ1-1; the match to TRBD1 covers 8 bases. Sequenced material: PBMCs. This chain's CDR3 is CASIRDRLTEAFF. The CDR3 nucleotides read TGTGCCAGCATTAGGGACAGGCTGACTGAAGCTTTCTTT.